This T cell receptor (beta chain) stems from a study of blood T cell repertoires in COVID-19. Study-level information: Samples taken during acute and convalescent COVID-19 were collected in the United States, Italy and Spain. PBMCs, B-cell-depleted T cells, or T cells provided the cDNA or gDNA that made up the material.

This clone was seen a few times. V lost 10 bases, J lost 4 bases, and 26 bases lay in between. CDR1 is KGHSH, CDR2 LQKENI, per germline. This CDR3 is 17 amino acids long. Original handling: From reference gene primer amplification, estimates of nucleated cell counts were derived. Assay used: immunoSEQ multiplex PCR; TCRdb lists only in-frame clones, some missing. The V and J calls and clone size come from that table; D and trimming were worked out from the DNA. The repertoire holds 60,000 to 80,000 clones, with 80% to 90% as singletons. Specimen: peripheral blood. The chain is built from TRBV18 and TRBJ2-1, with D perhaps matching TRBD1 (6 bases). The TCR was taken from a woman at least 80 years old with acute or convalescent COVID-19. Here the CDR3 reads CATHPDQRGGSYNEQFF. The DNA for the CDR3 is TGTGCCACCCATCCGGACCAAAGAGGGGGATCTTACAATGAGCAGTTCTTC.